The clone carrying this T cell receptor (beta chain) was seen a handful of times. Its antigen is still unknown. This CDR3 has 13 amino acids. V lost 4 bases and J 5 bases, leaving 12 bases between the germline ends. Germline V gene sequence: CDR1 SGHTA, CDR2 FQGNSA. From the RT-PCR reads, TCRdb called clonotypes with MiXCR, one entry per CDR3 protein. The sample contains hundreds of thousands of distinct CDR3 sequences, approximately 15% of which appear only once. This record comes from a study of response to subunit inactivated influenza vaccine. General study results and limits: Each seasonal influenza vaccination recruits few new T cells, the authors suggested.

The source is a man between 50 and 59 years old who received an inactivated influenza vaccine. This sample comprised PBMCs from blood, obtained 14 to 15 days before vaccination. The V and J genes are TRBV7-2 and TRBJ2-7; no reliable D call. The CDR3 nucleotides are TGTGCCAGCAGCTCAGGCCCCCGGCACGAGCAGTACTTC. Translation gives CASSSGPRHEQYF.